These 5 T cell receptor beta chains were sequenced from one sample in a study of OX40 agonist ivuxolimab in advanced cancers. Repertoires were generated with immunoSEQ multiplex PCR, while TCRdb's copy carries only in-frame clones and drops some. The sample includes some 85,000 clones, about 88% seen only once; the top ten take around 0.7%. The input for sequencing was CD4+ or CD8+ T cells sorted from blood, taken in a trial of the OX40 agonist ivuxolimab. These TCRs come from an adult with an advanced solid tumor such as melanoma, head and neck, liver or kidney cancer.

The chain carries TRBV6-1 and TRBJ2-5, with D perhaps matching TRBD1 (7 bases). The DNA matches TRBJ2-7 better at its end, which makes the J call doubtful. The CDR3 covers 12 residues. Germline V gene data show CDR1 as MNHNS and CDR2 as SASEGT. The CDR3 nucleotides are TGTGCCAGCAGGCGGGACAGCTACGAGCAGTACTTC. This codes for CASRRDSYEQYF.

With respect to this clone: An end of the junction does not agree with germline; a read error may underlie this. This chain connects TRBV6-1 to TRBJ2-7; D unresolved. Germline V gene data show CDR1 as MNHNS and CDR2 as SASEGT. The CDR3 runs to 15 residues. CDR3 sequence: CASSESGFLRADPHF. The CDR3 DNA sequence: TGTGCCAGCAGTGAGTCCGGGTTCCTACGAGCAGACCCTCACTTC.

The chain joins TRBV9 to TRBJ1-5, with TRBD1 as a possible D gene (6 bases). The CDR3 runs to 13 residues. The germline V gene has CDR1 SGDLS and CDR2 YYNGEE. Trimming pared 1 base from V and 4 bases from J, leaving 6 bases between. CDR3 residues: CASSVTGNQPQHF. The CDR3 DNA reads TGTGCCAGCAGCGTAACAGGGAATCAGCCCCAGCATTTT.

The V call is TRBV19, the J call TRBJ2-5; D is unclear. Trimming pared 6 bases from V and 2 bases from J, leaving 4 bases between. The CDR3 is 11 residues long. Germline V lookup: CDR1 LNHDA, CDR2 SQIVND (reference sequence). The CDR3 reads CASSLQETQYF. In nucleotides, the CDR3 is TGTGCCAGTAGCCTTCAAGAGACCCAGTACTTC. Full variable domain (outside the CDR3, taken from reference TRBV19 and TRBJ2-5): DGGITQSPKYLFRKEGQNVTLSCEQNLNHDAMYWYRQDPGQGLRLIYYSQIVNDFQKGDIAEGYSVSREKKESFPLTVTSAQKNPTAFYLCASSLQETQYFGPGTRLLVL.

In this sample, this clone turned up a few times. The V call is TRBV2, the J call TRBJ1-5; TRBD1 is a possible D gene (5 bases). Germline V gene sequence: CDR1 SNHLY, CDR2 FYNNEI. The CDR3 runs to 12 residues. V was cut by 6 bases and J by 9 bases, with 12 bases left in between. The CDR3 region has the DNA TGTGCCAGCAGGACCCGGGACTTGCCCCAGCATTTT. It codes for CASRTRDLPQHF. The full variable domain, with the rest looked up from reference TRBV2 and TRBJ1-5, is EPEVTQTPSHQVTQMGQEVILRCVPISNHLYFYWYRQILGQKVEFLVSFYNNEISEKSEIFDDQFSVERPDGSNFTLKIRSTKLEDSAMYFCASRTRDLPQHFGDGTRLSIL.